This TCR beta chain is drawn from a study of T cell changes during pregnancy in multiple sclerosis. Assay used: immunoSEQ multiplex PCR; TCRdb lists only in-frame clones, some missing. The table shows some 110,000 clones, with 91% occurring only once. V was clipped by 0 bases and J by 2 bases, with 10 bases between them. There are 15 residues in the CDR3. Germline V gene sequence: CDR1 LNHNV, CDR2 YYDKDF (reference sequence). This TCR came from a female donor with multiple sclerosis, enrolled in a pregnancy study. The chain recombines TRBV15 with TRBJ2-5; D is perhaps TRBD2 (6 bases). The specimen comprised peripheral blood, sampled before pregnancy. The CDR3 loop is CATSRDPGAQETQYF. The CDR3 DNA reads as TGTGCCACCAGCAGAGATCCGGGAGCGCAAGAGACCCAGTACTTC.